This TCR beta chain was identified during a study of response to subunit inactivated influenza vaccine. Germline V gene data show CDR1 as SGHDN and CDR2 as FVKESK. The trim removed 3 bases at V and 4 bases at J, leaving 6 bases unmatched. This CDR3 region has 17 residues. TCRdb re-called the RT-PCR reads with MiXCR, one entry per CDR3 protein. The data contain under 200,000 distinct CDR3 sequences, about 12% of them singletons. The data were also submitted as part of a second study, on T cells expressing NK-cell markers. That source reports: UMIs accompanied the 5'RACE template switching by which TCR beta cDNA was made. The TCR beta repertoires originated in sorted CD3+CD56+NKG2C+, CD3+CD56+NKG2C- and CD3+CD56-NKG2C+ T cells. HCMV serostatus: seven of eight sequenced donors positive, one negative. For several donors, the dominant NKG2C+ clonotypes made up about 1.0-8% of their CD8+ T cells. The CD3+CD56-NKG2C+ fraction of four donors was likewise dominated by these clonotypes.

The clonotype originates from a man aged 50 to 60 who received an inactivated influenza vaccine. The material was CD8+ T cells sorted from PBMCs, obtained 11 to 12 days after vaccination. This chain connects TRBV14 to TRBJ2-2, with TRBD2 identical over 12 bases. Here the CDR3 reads CASSQTSGSYVTGELFF. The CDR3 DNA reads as TGTGCCAGCAGCCAGACTAGCGGGAGTTATGTCACCGGGGAGCTGTTTTTT. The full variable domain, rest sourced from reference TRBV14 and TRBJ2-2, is EAGVTQFPSHSVIEKGQTVTLRCDPISGHDNLYWYRRVMGKEIKFLLHFVKESKQDESGMPNNRFLAERTGGTYSTLKVQPAELEDSGVYFCASSQTSGSYVTGELFFGEGSRLTVL.